What follows are 9 T cell receptor beta chains derived from one specimen sequenced in a study of OX40 agonist ivuxolimab in advanced cancers. Clones were sequenced by immunoSEQ multiplex PCR, and TCRdb holds only the in-frame ones, with some missing. The table records roughly 70,000 clones, roughly 82% of them present only once. Material: CD4+ or CD8+ T cells sorted from blood, obtained in a trial of the OX40 agonist ivuxolimab. These receptors were taken from an adult with an advanced solid tumor such as melanoma, head and neck, liver or kidney cancer.

V is TRBV5-1 and J is TRBJ2-1, with D perhaps given as TRBD1 or TRBD2 (5 bases each). CDR1 and CDR2 (germline): SGHRS, YFSETQ. This CDR3 region has 14 residues. The V end lost 2 bases, the J end lost 2 bases, and 8 bases lay between the germline ends. CDR3 loop: CASSFQGPYNEQFF. CDR3 nucleotide sequence: TGCGCCAGCAGCTTCCAGGGACCCTACAATGAGCAGTTCTTC.

The gene calls are TRBV18 and TRBJ1-1, with 7 nucleotides matching TRBD1. Germline CDR1 reads KGHSH; CDR2 reads LQKENI. This CDR3 has 15 residues. Trimming at V came to 5 bases and at J to 1 base, leaving 7 bases not matched to a gene. CDR3 protein: CASSIDRAPNTEAFF. In DNA form, the CDR3 reads TGTGCCAGCTCAATCGACAGGGCTCCGAACACTGAAGCTTTCTTT. Variable domain in full (rest from reference TRBV18 and TRBJ1-1): NAGVMQNPRHLVRRRGQEARLRCSPMKGHSHVYWYRQLPEEGLKFMVYLQKENIIDESGMPKERFSAEFPKEGPSILRIQQVVRGDSAAYFCASSIDRAPNTEAFFGQGTRLTVV.

The chain links TRBV5-6 to TRBJ1-3; 9 bases line up with TRBD1. Germline V gene sequence: CDR1 SGHDT, CDR2 YYEEEE. The V and J ends lost 4 bases and 3 bases, in that order; junction bases with no gene match: 11. The CDR3 is 17 amino acids. CDR3 amino acids: CASSGTQGARFGNTIYF. CDR3 coding DNA: TGTGCCAGCAGCGGAACACAGGGGGCGAGATTTGGAAACACCATATATTTT.

The chain links TRBV6-5 to TRBJ2-2; D call uncertain. V lost 2 bases, J lost 6 bases, and 4 bases lay in between. Germline CDR1 and CDR2: MNHEY and SVGAGI. This CDR3 is 12 amino acids long. The CDR3 region has the DNA TGTGCCAGCAGTTACCTCTCCGGGGAGCTGTTTTTT. It is translated as CASSYLSGELFF.

This chain links TRBV4-1 with TRBJ1-4, with D unclear. Germline V gives CDR1 MGHRA, CDR2 YSYEKL. With 4 bases removed from V and 0 bases from J, the gap between germline ends came to 15 bases. The CDR3 covers 17 residues. The CDR3 DNA reads TGCGCCAGCAGCCGTCAAACGACATTCGCAACTAATGAAAAACTGTTTTTT. Its translation: CASSRQTTFATNEKLFF.

The rearrangement joins TRBV6-4 to TRBJ2-3, with D unresolved. Looked up from germline, CDR1 is MRHNA and CDR2 is SNTAGT. Trimming took 3 bases from V and 3 from J, leaving 7 bases between them. CDR3 length: 13 amino acids. Written as DNA, the CDR3 is TGTGCCAGCAGTGATAGGATTACAGATACGCAGTATTTT. As protein: CASSDRITDTQYF.

The chain combines TRBV19 with TRBJ2-1, with a possible D match to TRBD2 (5 bases). CDR1 and CDR2 (germline): LNHDA, SQIVND (reference sequence). V was shortened by 3 bases and J by 9 bases, with 15 bases between the two germline ends. This CDR3 contains 14 residues. In DNA form, the CDR3 reads TGTGCCAGTAGTATCCCAGGAGGCCCGGGTGAGCAGTTCTTC. Residues: CASSIPGGPGEQFF.

This clone was seen a single time. J is TRBJ1-6 and V is TRBV27; TRBD1 might be the D (6 bases). V shed 2 bases and J shed 9 bases, with 17 bases lying between them. Germline V CDR1 and CDR2: MNHEY, SMNVEV (reference sequence). The CDR3 runs 16 residues. For the CDR3, the DNA is TGTGCCAGCAGTTTAAATGGGGGGCAACGGAGTTCACCCCTCCACTTT. Protein: CASSLNGGQRSSPLHF.

This chain uses TRBV7-9 with TRBJ2-7, with D perhaps assigned TRBD1 or TRBD2 (7 bases each). This CDR3 is built from 15 residues. The germline V and J ends were trimmed by 4 bases and 4 bases, with 17 bases remaining between them. From germline, CDR1 is SEHNR and CDR2 FQNEAQ (reference sequence). The CDR3 loop reads CASSSAGDRAYEQYF. DNA of the CDR3: TGTGCCAGCAGCTCCGCGGGGGACAGAGCTTACGAGCAGTACTTC.